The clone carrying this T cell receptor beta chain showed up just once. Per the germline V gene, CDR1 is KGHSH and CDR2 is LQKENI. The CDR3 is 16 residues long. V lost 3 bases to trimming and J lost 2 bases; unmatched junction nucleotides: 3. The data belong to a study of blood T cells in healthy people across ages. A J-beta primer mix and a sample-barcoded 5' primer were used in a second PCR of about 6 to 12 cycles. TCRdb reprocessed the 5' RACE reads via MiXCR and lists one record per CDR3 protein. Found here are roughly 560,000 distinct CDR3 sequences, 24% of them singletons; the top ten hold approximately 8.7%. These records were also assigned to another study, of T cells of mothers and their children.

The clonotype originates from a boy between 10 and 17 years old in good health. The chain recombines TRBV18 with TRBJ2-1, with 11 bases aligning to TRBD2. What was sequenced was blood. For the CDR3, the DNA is TGTGCCAGCTCACCGGAGACTAGCGGGGCCTACAATGAGCAGTTCTTC. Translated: CASSPETSGAYNEQFF.